The present T cell receptor beta chain was sequenced within a study of blood T cells in healthy people across ages. Regarding the study as a whole: Underestimates were what the diversity estimates from one million T cells were considered to be. Changes seen in expanded clonotypes were possibly confounded by donor CMV status left unknown.

Sample-barcoded 5' priming and a J-beta primer mix drove a second PCR of roughly 6 to 12 cycles. TCRdb fed the 5' RACE reads into MiXCR, producing one record per CDR3 protein. The sample has about 930,000 distinct CDR3 sequences, approximately 32% seen once. The length of the CDR3 is 15 residues. V was trimmed by 1 base and J by 0 bases, leaving 9 bases between them. Germline V gene data show CDR1 as SGHTA and CDR2 as FQGNSA. This clonotype was picked up many times. What it recognizes is unknown. These data were also reused for a study on T cells of mothers and their children.

The source is a middle-aged woman in good health. Material: blood. J is TRBJ2-5 and V is TRBV7-2; D perhaps matches TRBD1 (6 bases). The CDR3 loop is CASSLGGGHQETQYF. The CDR3 DNA reads as TGTGCCAGCAGCTTAGGAGGGGGACACCAAGAGACCCAGTACTTC.